This TCR beta chain comes out of a study of T cells expressing NK-cell markers. Regarding the study as a whole: Evidence did not settle whether expanded NKG2C+ T cell clones targeted HCMV. The leading position in the CD3+CD56-NKG2C+ fraction of several donors also went to these clonotypes.

This CDR3 has 16 residues. Per the germline V gene, CDR1 is SGHTA and CDR2 is FQGNSA. TCRdb reprocessed the 5' RACE reads and keeps a single row for each CDR3 protein, giving no DNA. The sample totals 200,000 to 300,000 distinct CDR3 sequences. Turning to this clonotype: Its target is unknown.

Source material: blood T cells: a sorted CD56 or NKG2C T cell subset, CD4+ or CD8+ T cells, or bulk PBMC T cells (not recorded which). V usage is TRBV7-2 and J usage is TRBJ2-7; the TCRdb call, TRBD1, lacks DNA for checking. The clonotype comes from a man younger than 35 in good health. CDR3 sequence: CASNPVDRAPTYEQYF.